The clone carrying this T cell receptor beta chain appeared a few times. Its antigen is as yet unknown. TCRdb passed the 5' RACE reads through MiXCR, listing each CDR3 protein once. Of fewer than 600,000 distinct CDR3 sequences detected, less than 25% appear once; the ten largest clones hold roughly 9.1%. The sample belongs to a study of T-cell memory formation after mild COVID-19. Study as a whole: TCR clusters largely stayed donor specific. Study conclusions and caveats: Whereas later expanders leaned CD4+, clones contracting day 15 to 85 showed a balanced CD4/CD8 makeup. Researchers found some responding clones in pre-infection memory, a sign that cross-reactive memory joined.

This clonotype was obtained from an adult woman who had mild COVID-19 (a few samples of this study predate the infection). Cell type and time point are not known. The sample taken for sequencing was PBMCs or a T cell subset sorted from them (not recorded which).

CDR3 bases: TGTGCCAGCAGCCAGGGGCTAGCGGTAGATACGCAGTATTTT. This sequence encodes CASSQGLAVDTQYF. This chain uses TRBV7-3 with TRBJ2-3; weak D call: TRBD2 (7 bases). The germline V and J ends were trimmed by 5 bases and 5 bases, with 14 bases remaining between them. This CDR3 is 14 amino acids long. Germline CDR1 is SGHTA and CDR2 is FQGTGA.